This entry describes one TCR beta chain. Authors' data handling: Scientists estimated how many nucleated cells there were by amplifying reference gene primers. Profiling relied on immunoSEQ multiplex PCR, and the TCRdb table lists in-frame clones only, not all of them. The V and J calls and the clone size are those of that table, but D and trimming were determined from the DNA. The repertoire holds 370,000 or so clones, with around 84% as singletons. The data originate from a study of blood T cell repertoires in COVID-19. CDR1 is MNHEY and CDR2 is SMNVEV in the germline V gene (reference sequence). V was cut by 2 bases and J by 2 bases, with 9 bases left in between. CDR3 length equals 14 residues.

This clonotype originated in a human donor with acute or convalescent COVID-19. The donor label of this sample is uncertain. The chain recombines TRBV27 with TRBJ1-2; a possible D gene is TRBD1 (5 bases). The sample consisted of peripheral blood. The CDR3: CASSLTGPNYGYTF. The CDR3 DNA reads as TGTGCCAGCAGTTTAACAGGCCCCAACTATGGCTACACCTTC.